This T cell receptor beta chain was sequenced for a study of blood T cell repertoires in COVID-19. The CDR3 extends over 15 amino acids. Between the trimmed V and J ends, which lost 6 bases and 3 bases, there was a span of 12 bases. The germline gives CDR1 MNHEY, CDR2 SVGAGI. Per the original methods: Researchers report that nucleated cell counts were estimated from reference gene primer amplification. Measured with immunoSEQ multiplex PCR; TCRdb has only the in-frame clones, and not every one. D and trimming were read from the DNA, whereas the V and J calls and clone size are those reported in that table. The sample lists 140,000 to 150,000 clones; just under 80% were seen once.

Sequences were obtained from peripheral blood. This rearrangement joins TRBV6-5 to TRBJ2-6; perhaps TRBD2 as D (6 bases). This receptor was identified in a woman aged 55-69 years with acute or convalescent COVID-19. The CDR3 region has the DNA TGTGCCAGCAGATACGGCGGGGATGGGGCCAACGTCCTGACTTTC. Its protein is CASRYGGDGANVLTF.